This is a list of T cell receptor beta chains from one sample in a study of blood T cell repertoires in COVID-19. Assay: immunoSEQ multiplex PCR; the TCRdb copy retains only in-frame clones and omits some. The sample lists approximately 150,000 clones; 90% were seen once. The specimen sequenced was peripheral blood. The receptors shown here come from a man in his 60s with active or convalescent COVID-19. Each CDR3 is given with its conserved first and last residue. The D gene is left open where the match is weak. Expanded clones are given a class, and other clones once, few, many or no size at all.

CASSSEFSTNEKLFF | TGTGCCAGCAGTTCGGAGTTCTCAACTAATGAAAAACTGTTTTTT | NA | TRBJ1-4 | once | TRBV27
CASSYSYNTEAFF | TGTGCCAGCAGTTACTCTTATAACACTGAAGCTTTCTTT | NA | TRBJ1-1 | NA | TRBV6-5
CASSQGDKGQFF | TGTGCCAGCAGCCAAGGGGACAAGGGGCAGTTCTTC | NA | TRBJ2-1 | once | TRBV3-1/TRBV3-2
CSASRNSPGGYEQYF | TGCAGTGCTAGTCGGAATAGCCCAGGGGGCTACGAGCAGTACTTC | TRBD1 | TRBJ2-7 | NA | TRBV20-1
CASSLGGDTEAFF | TGTGCCAGCAGCTTAGGTGGAGACACTGAAGCTTTCTTT | NA | TRBJ1-1 | NA | TRBV7-2
CASQLAGVDTQYF | TGTGCCAGCCAACTAGCGGGAGTAGATACGCAGTATTTT | TRBD2 | TRBJ2-3 | NA | TRBV27
CASSQEGGHEQYF | TGTGCCAGCAGCCAAGAGGGGGGGCACGAGCAGTACTTC | NA | TRBJ2-7 | once | TRBV3-1/TRBV3-2
CASSQGVSDSYNEQFF | TGCGCCAGCAGCCAGGGAGTCTCCGACTCCTACAATGAGCAGTTCTTC | NA | TRBJ2-1 | NA | TRBV4-1
CASSQVLRPSVPQFF | TGTGCCAGCAGCCAAGTTTTAAGGCCTAGTGTTCCCCAGTTCTTC | NA | TRBJ2-1 | NA | TRBV14
CASGTGGIGNTIYF | TGTGCCAGCGGGACAGGGGGCATAGGAAACACCATATATTTT | TRBD1 | TRBJ1-3 | NA | TRBV19
CASSRGQGPGGYTF | TGTGCCAGCAGCCGAGGACAGGGACCAGGCGGCTACACCTTC | TRBD1 | TRBJ1-2 | NA | TRBV6-5
CSVERTGTEQETQYF | TGCAGCGTTGAACGGACAGGGACCGAACAAGAGACCCAGTACTTC | TRBD1 | TRBJ2-5 | NA | TRBV29-1
CASSLSLTSGRPYEQYF | TGTGCCAGCAGCTTATCATTGACTAGCGGGAGACCTTACGAGCAGTACTTC | TRBD2 | TRBJ2-7 | NA | TRBV5-4
CASRDNALWYF | TGTGCCAGCAGAGACAATGCCTTATGGTACTTC | NA | TRBJ2-7 | NA | TRBV27
CASSWTATTDTQYF | TGTGCCAGCAGTTGGACTGCAACAACAGATACGCAGTATTTT | NA | TRBJ2-3 | NA | TRBV2
CASSGRAYEQFF | TGTGCCAGCAGTGGGAGGGCCTATGAGCAGTTCTTC | TRBD2 | TRBJ2-1 | NA | TRBV27
CASSLFPSGSGADTQYF | TGTGCCAGCAGCTTATTTCCCTCCGGGAGTGGCGCAGATACGCAGTATTTT | NA | TRBJ2-3 | NA | TRBV7-9
CASSLAQGASAQPQHF | TGTGCCAGCAGCTTGGCCCAGGGGGCCTCCGCTCAGCCCCAGCATTTT | TRBD1 | TRBJ1-5 | NA | TRBV5-5
CASSKDSSNQPQHF | TGCGCCAGCAGCAAGGACAGTAGCAATCAGCCCCAGCATTTT | NA | TRBJ1-5 | NA | TRBV5-1
CASSLIVNTGELFF | TGTGCCAGCAGTTTAATAGTTAACACCGGGGAGCTGTTTTTT | NA | TRBJ2-2 | NA | TRBV27
CASSYSRADTEAFF | TGTGCCAGCAGTTACTCGAGGGCAGACACTGAAGCTTTCTTT | NA | TRBJ1-1 | NA | TRBV6-5
CSAASTGVNYGYTF | TGCAGCGCTGCTTCGACGGGAGTTAACTATGGCTACACCTTC | NA | TRBJ1-2 | NA | TRBV29-1
CASSGTGGEGYYEQYF | TGTGCCAGCAGCGGGACAGGGGGCGAAGGGTACTACGAGCAGTACTTC | TRBD1 | TRBJ2-7 | NA | TRBV25-1
CASSPGAYSPLHF | TGTGCCAGTAGTCCAGGGGCTTATTCACCCCTCCACTTT | NA | TRBJ1-6 | NA | TRBV19
CASSLIQVYNEQFF | TGTGCCAGCAGCCTAATACAGGTATACAATGAGCAGTTCTTC | NA | TRBJ2-1 | NA | TRBV9
CASSSNGGELFF | TGTGCCAGCAGCTCTAACGGCGGGGAGCTGTTTTTT | NA | TRBJ2-2 | NA | TRBV12-3/TRBV12-4
CASSVPGITDTQYF | TGTGCCAGCAGCGTGCCCGGGATCACAGATACGCAGTATTTT | NA | TRBJ2-3 | NA | TRBV5-8
CASSLMSVQGLETQYF | TGTGCCAGCAGCTTAATGAGTGTACAGGGGTTAGAGACCCAGTACTTC | TRBD1 | TRBJ2-5 | NA | TRBV7-2
CASSQVTGQTNYGYTF | TGTGCCAGCAGCCAAGTGACAGGGCAAACTAACTATGGCTACACCTTC | TRBD1 | TRBJ1-2 | once | TRBV3-1/TRBV3-2
CASTDRAEANVLTF | TGTGCCAGCACGGACAGGGCAGAGGCCAACGTCCTGACTTTC | TRBD1 | TRBJ2-6 | NA | TRBV6-5
CSAGTGFSGANVLTF | TGCAGCGCTGGAACAGGGTTCTCTGGGGCCAACGTCCTGACTTTC | NA | TRBJ2-6 | NA | TRBV29-1
CASSLAEEAFF | TGCGCCAGCAGCTTGGCGGAGGAAGCTTTCTTT | NA | TRBJ1-1 | NA | TRBV5-1
CASSDNSNYGYTF | TGTGCCAGCAGTGACAACTCTAACTATGGCTACACCTTC | NA | TRBJ1-2 | NA | TRBV6-1
CASVWGADTQYF | TGTGCCTCTGTCTGGGGCGCAGATACGCAGTATTTT | NA | TRBJ2-3 | NA | TRBV30
CASSVQGAQGYTF | TGTGCCAGTAGTGTACAGGGGGCTCAAGGCTACACCTTC | TRBD1 | TRBJ1-2 | once | TRBV19
CASSPNRDRDGYTF | TGCGCCAGCAGCCCAAACCGGGACAGGGACGGCTACACCTTC | TRBD1 | TRBJ1-2 | NA | TRBV4-1
CASNLGLHQETQYF | TGTGCCAGCAACTTAGGACTCCATCAAGAGACCCAGTACTTC | NA | TRBJ2-5 | NA | TRBV7-8
CASSPLDLAGTDEQFF | TGTGCCAGCTCACCACTCGACTTAGCGGGAACGGATGAGCAGTTCTTC | TRBD2 | TRBJ2-1 | NA | TRBV18
CASSLGQGLNSPLHF | TGTGCCAGCAGCTTGGGACAGGGTCTCAATTCACCCCTCCACTTT | TRBD1 | TRBJ1-6 | few | TRBV5-6
CSVGMTENTEAFF | TGCAGCGTTGGGATGACAGAGAACACTGAAGCTTTCTTT | NA | TRBJ1-1 | NA | TRBV29-1
CAWRRREGHYKFF | TGTGCCTGGAGAAGACGGGAGGGCCATTATAAGTTCTTC | TRBD2 | TRBJ2-1 | NA | TRBV30
CASSLRPVRNEKLFF | TGTGCCAGCAGCCTCCGTCCCGTTCGGAATGAAAAACTGTTTTTT | NA | TRBJ1-4 | NA | TRBV21-1
CASSGTGATYEQYF | TGTGCCAGCAGTGGGACAGGGGCCACCTACGAGCAGTACTTC | TRBD1 | TRBJ2-7 | once | TRBV6-6
CASSSTGLYGYTF | TGTGCCAGCAGTTCAACAGGGCTCTATGGCTACACCTTC | NA | TRBJ1-2 | NA | TRBV6-5
CAWKLPQRFFAGYTF | TGTGCCTGGAAGTTACCCCAGAGGTTTTTCGCTGGCTACACCTTC | NA | TRBJ1-2 | NA | TRBV30
CASSLTSGSFSYEQYF | TGTGCCAGCAGCTTGACTAGCGGGAGTTTCTCCTACGAGCAGTACTTC | TRBD2 | TRBJ2-7 | NA | TRBV11-1
CASRAGSSGNTIYF | TGTGCCAGTAGGGCCGGGTCCTCTGGAAACACCATATATTTT | NA | TRBJ1-3 | NA | TRBV19
CASRVQGATNQPQHF | TGTGCCAGCAGGGTACAGGGGGCGACCAATCAGCCCCAGCATTTT | TRBD1 | TRBJ1-5 | NA | TRBV2
CASSLGRLAGGLETQYF | TGTGCCAGCAGCTTAGGCCGGCTAGCGGGGGGTTTGGAGACCCAGTACTTC | TRBD2 | TRBJ2-5 | NA | TRBV11-3
CASSYSGVYTEAFF | TGTGCCAGCAGTTACTCGGGAGTCTACACTGAAGCTTTCTTT | NA | TRBJ1-1 | NA | TRBV6-5
CASLGTGLGMKDIQYF | TGTGCCAGCTTGGGGACAGGACTTGGGATGAAGGACATTCAGTACTTC | TRBD1 | TRBJ2-4 | NA | TRBV2
CASSQTGVGAPNEKLFF | TGCGCCAGCAGCCAGACCGGAGTCGGAGCACCCAATGAAAAACTGTTTTTT | NA | TRBJ1-4 | NA | TRBV5-1
CASSRGHNNQPQHF | TGTGCCAGCAGCCGAGGTCATAATAATCAGCCCCAGCATTTT | NA | TRBJ1-5 | NA | TRBV6-5
CASSLRLAGGTDTQYF | TGTGCCAGCAGCTTACGACTAGCGGGAGGAACAGATACGCAGTATTTT | TRBD2 | TRBJ2-3 | NA | TRBV7-2
CASSFGQGYQETQYF | TGCGCCAGCAGCTTTGGACAGGGGTACCAAGAGACCCAGTACTTC | TRBD1 | TRBJ2-5 | NA | TRBV5-1